Here is one TCR beta chain with its context. Its antigen is still unknown. One junction end disagrees with the germline gene, perhaps due to a read error. This specimen comes from a study of T cell repertoires in cytomegalovirus infection. Study-level background: HLA-B-restricted CMV epitopes that are well studied were used alongside recently identified HLA-C-restricted ones. Public TCR beta signatures provided an indication of both CMV infection and a matching HLA type. Findings and limits, study-wide: HLA-C-restricted, CMV-specific TCR beta clonotypes were dominant ex vivo.

MiXCR, run by TCRdb on the reads, gives a single entry per CDR3 protein. Among approximately 220,000 distinct CDR3 sequences listed, roughly two fifths were seen once. The CDR3 has 14 residues. Germline CDR1 SGHTA, CDR2 FQGNSA. This TCR was recovered from a human donor in good health (CMV status not recorded). Some clones in this sample may be carry-over from other donors' samples. The sequencing used CD8+ T cells from cultured PBMCs, collected from culture after CMV antigen stimulation. The V call is TRBV7-2, the J call TRBJ2-4; 11 bases are shared with TRBD2. The CDR3 DNA reads TGTGTCAGCAGCTTAGCGGGAGGGTGGAACATTCAGTACTTC. It translates to CVSSLAGGWNIQYF.